What follows are 9 T cell receptor beta chains derived from one specimen sequenced in a study of shared clonotypes between healthy human individuals. Data came from immunoSEQ multiplex PCR; TCRdb stores just in-frame clones and leaves some out. This sample carries approximately 1.5 million clones, 98% of them seen once, and the ten largest clones take roughly 0.42%. Material: naive CD4+ T cells sorted from blood. Specified subset: CD45RA+ positively selected. These receptors were collected from a man aged 25 to 40 in good health.

The chain employs TRBV29-1 and TRBJ2-7, with 8 positions matching TRBD2. Per germline, CDR1 SQVTM and CDR2 ANQGSEA. CDR3 length: 12 residues. V lost 5 bases to trimming and J lost 5 bases; unmatched junction nucleotides: 5. The CDR3 DNA follows: TGCAGCGTTCAAGCGGGAGAACACGAGCAGTACTTC. It codes for CSVQAGEHEQYF.

The rearrangement links TRBV18 to TRBJ2-7; tentative D call: TRBD1 (6 bases). In germline, CDR1 is KGHSH, CDR2 LQKENI. CDR3 size: 15 residues. V lost 3 bases, J lost 2 bases, and 14 bases lay in between. The CDR3: CASSPGRGVTYEQYF. The CDR3 coding sequence is TGTGCCAGCTCACCCGGCAGGGGAGTCACCTACGAGCAGTACTTC.

V is TRBV28 and J is TRBJ1-1; no firm D call. The CDR3 covers 14 residues. Germline-derived CDR1 and CDR2 are MDHEN and SYDVKM. Deletions cut 3 bases from V and 0 bases from J, with 8 bases between. The CDR3 region has the DNA TGTGCCAGCAGTTTGTGGCAGATGAACACTGAAGCTTTCTTT. Amino acid sequence: CASSLWQMNTEAFF. The full variable domain, in which reference TRBV28 and TRBJ1-1 provide the parts outside the CDR3, is DVKVTQSSRYLVKRTGEKVFLECVQDMDHENMFWYRQDPGLGLRLIYFSYDVKMKEKGDIPEGYSVSREKKERFSLILESASTNQTSMYLCASSLWQMNTEAFFGQGTRLTVV.

V is TRBV5-1 and J is TRBJ2-3; 7 bases fit TRBD1. The CDR3 spans 15 residues. Germline trimming cut 0 bases from V and 2 bases from J; bases unmatched to any gene: 3. The germline V gene has CDR1 SGHRS and CDR2 YFSETQ. CDR3 in DNA: TGCGCCAGCAGCTTGGTGGGACAGCTCACAGATACGCAGTATTTT. This translates into CASSLVGQLTDTQYF.

In the case of this clone: An end of the junction does not agree with germline; a read error may underlie this. This CDR3 is CASSLGTGALFF. The DNA for the CDR3 is TGTGCCAGCAGCTTGGGGACAGGGGCCCTTTTCTTT. This chain links TRBV11-2 with TRBJ1-4; 10 nucleotides match TRBD1. This CDR3 comprises 12 residues. Germline V lookup: CDR1 SGHAT, CDR2 FQNNGV. Combining the CDR3 with reference TRBV11-2 and TRBJ1-4 gives the whole variable domain EAGVAQSPRYKIIEKRQSVAFWCNPISGHATLYWYQQILGQGPKLLIQFQNNGVVDDSQLPKDRFSAERLKGVDSTLKIQPAKLEDSAVYLCASSLGTGALFFGSGTQLSVL.

This clone was seen a single time. Here the CDR3 reads CASSSTSGTFADTQYF. The CDR3 bases are TGTGCCAGCAGCTCTACTAGCGGGACGTTCGCGGATACGCAGTATTTT. The chain carries TRBV11-3 and TRBJ2-3; TRBD2 matches 10 bases. J lost 6 bases, V lost 4 bases, and 10 bases had no gene match. The CDR3 loop spans 16 amino acids. Germline values: CDR1 SGHNT, CDR2 YENEEA.

The V and J genes are TRBV18 and TRBJ2-6; D is uncertain. The CDR3 sequence is 15 residues long. The germline V gene encodes CDR1 KGHSH and CDR2 LQKENI. V shed 3 bases and J shed 3 bases, with 9 bases lying between them. CDR3 amino acids: CASSPSPGGANVLTF. In nucleotides, the CDR3 is TGTGCCAGCTCACCTTCCCCTGGTGGGGCCAACGTCCTGACTTTC. The variable domain in full, with the rest retrieved from reference TRBV18 and TRBJ2-6, is NAGVMQNPRHLVRRRGQEARLRCSPMKGHSHVYWYRQLPEEGLKFMVYLQKENIIDESGMPKERFSAEFPKEGPSILRIQQVVRGDSAAYFCASSPSPGGANVLTFGAGSRLTVL.

The J gene is TRBJ1-4, the V gene TRBV4-1; D gene unclear. V lost 0 bases and J lost 8, with 16 bases in between. Germline-derived CDR1 and CDR2 are MGHRA and YSYEKL. The CDR3 totals 16 residues. The chain's CDR3 is CASSQDLGSSSEKLFF. CDR3 nucleotides: TGCGCCAGCAGCCAAGATTTAGGGTCCAGTAGCGAAAAACTGTTTTTT.

The chain has TRBV7-9 and TRBJ2-7, with 7 positions matching TRBD2. This CDR3 has 17 residues. J gave up 2 bases and V 2 bases, and 12 bases lay outside the gene matches. Germline V gene sequence: CDR1 SEHNR, CDR2 FQNEAQ (reference sequence). DNA of the CDR3: TGTGCCAGCAGCTTATTAGTAGGGGCGGGAGAACCCTACGAGCAGTACTTC. Translating it yields CASSLLVGAGEPYEQYF.